These T cell receptor beta chains were read from a single sample in a study of blood T cell repertoires in COVID-19. The table came from immunoSEQ multiplex PCR; TCRdb's copy has only in-frame clones and leaves some out. The sample consists of over 150,000 clones, around 80% of them appearing once. The material sequenced was peripheral blood. Receptors originate from a human donor in a cohort sampled during active COVID-19. Both conserved end residues are part of each CDR3. D genes are given only for firm matches. Where a row states a size, it is once, few, many or the class of an expanded clone; other rows omit it.

TRBD1,TRBJ2-1,NA,TRBV9,CASSVDRTGYNEQFF,TGTGCCAGCAGCGTAGATCGGACAGGGTACAATGAGCAGTTCTTC
NA,TRBJ1-2,NA,TRBV11-2,CASSSTVNYGYTF,TGTGCCAGCAGCTCGACTGTAAACTATGGCTACACCTTC
TRBD2,TRBJ2-7,NA,TRBV6-1,CASSEAPSGAYEQYF,TGTGCCAGCAGTGAAGCGCCTAGCGGGGCCTACGAGCAGTACTTC
NA,TRBJ2-2,NA,TRBV11-3,CASSLSVTGELFF,TGTGCCAGCAGCTTGAGCGTTACCGGGGAGCTGTTTTTT
NA,TRBJ1-3,once,TRBV19,CARPLWQPWGNTIYF,TGTGCCAGACCCCTTTGGCAACCGTGGGGAAACACCATATATTTT
TRBD2,TRBJ2-3,NA,TRBV6-5,CASGLAGLDTQYF,TGTGCCAGCGGACTAGCGGGTTTAGATACGCAGTATTTT
TRBD1,TRBJ1-1,NA,TRBV7-2,CASSLAGRGLGTEAFF,TGTGCCAGCAGCTTAGCGGGTAGGGGGCTTGGAACTGAAGCTTTCTTT
NA,TRBJ1-5,NA,TRBV30,CAWSVVENQPQHF,TGTGCCTGGAGTGTAGTAGAGAATCAGCCCCAGCATTTT
TRBD2,TRBJ2-2,NA,TRBV11-2,CASSSLWGGNTGELFF,TGTGCCAGCAGCTCCCTTTGGGGGGGGAACACCGGGGAGCTGTTTTTT
NA,TRBJ2-2,NA,TRBV5-1,CASSLGVTGNTGELFF,TGCGCCAGCAGCTTGGGGGTGACAGGGAACACCGGGGAGCTGTTTTTT
TRBD1,TRBJ2-7,NA,TRBV2,CASIPGQGVREQYF,TGTGCCAGCATTCCGGGACAGGGGGTTCGGGAGCAGTACTTC
NA,TRBJ1-1,NA,TRBV29-1,CSVVGEFSEAFF,TGCAGCGTTGTTGGAGAATTCAGTGAAGCTTTCTTT
TRBD1,TRBJ1-5,NA,TRBV19,CASSRNTGVGNQPQHF,TGTGCCAGTAGTAGGAATACAGGGGTTGGCAATCAGCCCCAGCATTTT
TRBD1,TRBJ2-3,NA,TRBV6-5,CASKYRGAVTDTQYF,TGTGCCAGCAAATACAGGGGGGCTGTCACAGATACGCAGTATTTT
NA,TRBJ1-1,NA,TRBV6-2/TRBV6-3,CASSYSYRDTEAFF,TGTGCCAGCAGTTACTCTTACAGGGACACTGAAGCTTTCTTT
NA,TRBJ1-2,few,TRBV24-1,CATSDWGEFRVHTF,TGTGCCACCAGTGATTGGGGGGAGTTTCGTGTCCACACCTTC
NA,TRBJ2-1,NA,TRBV3-1/TRBV3-2,CASSQIGGEGNEQFF,TGTGCCAGCAGCCAGATAGGGGGGGAGGGGAATGAGCAGTTCTTC
TRBD1,TRBJ2-7,few,TRBV4-1,CASSQEGQGLNEQYF,TGCGCCAGCAGCCAAGAGGGACAGGGTCTAAACGAGCAGTACTTC
NA,TRBJ2-6,NA,TRBV27,CASRGQSFSGANVLTF,TGTGCCAGCAGGGGGCAGTCCTTCTCTGGGGCCAACGTCCTGACTTTC
TRBD1,TRBJ1-6,NA,TRBV7-2,CASSSGTGGSPLHF,TGTGCCAGCAGCTCGGGGACAGGGGGGTCACCCCTCCACTTT
TRBD1,TRBJ1-4,NA,TRBV7-9,CASSLGTGAREKLFF,TGTGCCAGCAGCTTAGGGACAGGGGCTAGAGAAAAACTGTTTTTT
NA,TRBJ2-7,NA,TRBV6-5,CASSRTGDGVEQYF,TGTGCCAGCAGCCGAACGGGGGACGGAGTTGAGCAGTACTTC
TRBD2,TRBJ2-7,NA,TRBV11-2,CASSTPDPSPWRGGWEQYF,TGTGCCAGCAGCACCCCGGACCCCAGCCCCTGGCGGGGGGGTTGGGAGCAGTACTTC
TRBD2,TRBJ2-3,NA,TRBV5-5,CASSLMTSGFTDTQYF,TGTGCCAGCAGCTTGATGACTAGCGGGTTCACAGATACGCAGTATTTT
TRBD2,TRBJ2-1,NA,TRBV7-2,CASSLTSGVYNEQFF,TGTGCCAGCAGCCTAACTAGCGGGGTTTACAATGAGCAGTTCTTC
TRBD2,TRBJ2-2,NA,TRBV2,CASSIGLAGGNTGELFF,TGTGCCAGCAGTATCGGACTAGCGGGGGGGAACACCGGGGAGCTGTTTTTT
TRBD1,TRBJ1-2,NA,TRBV5-1,CASSTAQGWDYGYTF,TGCGCCAGCAGCACCGCACAGGGGTGGGACTATGGCTACACCTTC
NA,TRBJ1-2,NA,TRBV19,CASSPGLLINYGYTF,TGTGCCTCCTCCCCTGGGCTGCTTATAAACTATGGCTACACCTTC
NA,TRBJ1-2,NA,TRBV6-2/TRBV6-3,CASSHPGDYGYTF,TGTGCCAGCAGTCACCCAGGGGACTATGGCTACACCTTC
NA,TRBJ2-3,NA,TRBV6-1,CASSEAFDRRRTSTDTQYF,TGTGCCAGCAGTGAAGCGTTCGATAGGCGGAGAACTAGCACAGATACGCAGTATTTT
TRBD1,TRBJ2-7,NA,TRBV23-1,CASSQLTGGGWGEQYF,TGCGCCAGCAGTCAATTAACAGGGGGCGGTTGGGGCGAGCAGTACTTC
NA,TRBJ2-7,NA,TRBV3-1/TRBV3-2,CASSQDSSGYEQYF,TGTGCCAGCAGCCAAGATTCCAGCGGGTACGAGCAGTACTTC
NA,TRBJ1-2,NA,TRBV27,CASSLSGRDGGYTF,TGTGCCAGCAGTTTATCGGGGCGGGACGGTGGCTACACCTTC
TRBD1,TRBJ1-4,NA,TRBV19,CASSMDRGSGKLFF,TGTGCCAGTAGTATGGACAGGGGGTCGGGAAAACTGTTTTTT
NA,TRBJ1-2,NA,TRBV6-5,CASSYIGESANYGYTF,TGTGCCAGCAGTTACATCGGAGAGTCAGCTAACTATGGCTACACCTTC
TRBD1,TRBJ2-1,NA,TRBV19,CASSILYRGSYNEQFF,TGTGCCAGTAGTATCCTCTACAGGGGGTCCTACAATGAGCAGTTCTTC
NA,TRBJ1-1,NA,TRBV11-2,CASSLDRQGEAFF,TGTGCCAGCAGCTTAGATCGCCAGGGTGAAGCTTTCTTT